This T cell receptor (beta chain) was retrieved from a study of metastatic and nonmetastatic thyroid tumors. Study-level background: Malignant thyroid and benign thyroid patients provided blood and tumor or nodule tissue whose repertoires were compared.

The CDR3 length is 13 residues. CDR1 is MDHEN, CDR2 SYDVKM, per germline. Trimming removed 5 bases at V and 0 bases at J, with 5 bases between. Thyroid surgery was preceded by no treatment in any patient. The authors' processing: The study took CDR3 differences across clinicopathological groups and made a distant-metastasis classifier for papillary thyroid cancer from them. Via MiXCR, TCRdb re-called the PCR reads. These V and J calls originate from TCRdb's pipeline instead of the authors' own analysis. Of fewer than 35,000 clones in the sample, 15% are singletons; the top ten hold about 20%. There are many counts of this clone. The same CDR3 arises from other DNA sequences in this sample as well.

The receptor was isolated from a male donor with papillary thyroid cancer or a benign thyroid nodule (not recorded which). Some clones in this sample may be carry-over from other donors' samples. The J gene is TRBJ1-5, the V gene TRBV28; D uncertain. What was sequenced was blood. CDR3 in DNA: TGTGCCAGCAGTCGAGATAGCAATCAGCCCCAGCATTTT. Protein product: CASSRDSNQPQHF.